A selection of T cell receptor beta chains follows, all from one sample in a study of shared clonotypes between healthy human individuals. Repertoires were generated with immunoSEQ multiplex PCR, while TCRdb's copy carries only in-frame clones and drops some. The table has under 1 million clones, around 92% seen once. Sequenced material: naive CD8+ T cells sorted from blood. The receptors were sampled from a man younger than 45 in good health. CDR3s include the opening cysteine and the closing phenylalanine or tryptophan. Rows may omit the clone size; those that give it use once, few, many or a size class.

cdr3_length	v_call	clone_size	j_call	cdr3_aa
15	TRBV9	.	TRBJ2-2	CASSSMGNPTGELFF
13	TRBV6-1	.	TRBJ1-1	CASRGQGGTEAFF
17	TRBV27	.	TRBJ2-2	CASHPSYQGLAAGELFF
14	TRBV7-2	once	TRBJ2-7	CASGLDIYTYEQYF
14	TRBV6-1	.	TRBJ2-4	CASSEAVLATGGFF
16	TRBV11-3	.	TRBJ2-3	CASSSRDQGFTDTQYF
14	TRBV11-2	.	TRBJ2-3	CASSGTGDTDTQYF
14	TRBV30	.	TRBJ1-5	CACSQGMGNQPQHF
14	TRBV11-2	.	TRBJ1-1	CATAPTNMNTEAFF
17	TRBV7-3	.	TRBJ2-1	CASSPIGSAETYNEQFF
15	TRBV25-1	.	TRBJ2-1	CASSESDRSLNEQFF
14	TRBV5-1	.	TRBJ1-2	CASSSRGPNYGYTF
15	TRBV27	.	TRBJ2-3	CASTWTGAPADTQYF
16	TRBV27	.	TRBJ2-2	CASSWQPLVPTGELFF
14	TRBV7-9	.	TRBJ2-6	CASSLAEEANVLTF
14	TRBV7-7	.	TRBJ2-5	CASSPRVFGETQYF
13	TRBV28	.	TRBJ2-7	CASSPGQYREQYF
17	TRBV7-9	.	TRBJ2-4	CASSFRDLRTEQNIQYF
15	TRBV29-1	.	TRBJ2-5	CSVWDRRPTLETQYF
14	TRBV21-1	.	TRBJ2-7	CASRPTGPGGEQYF
16	TRBV4-1	once	TRBJ1-5	CASSQDTGLGNQPQHF
15	TRBV7-9	.	TRBJ2-1	CASSLDRQGSNEQFF
16	TRBV7-9	once	TRBJ1-4	CASSLSLGATNEKLFF
17	TRBV10-3	.	TRBJ2-6	CAISEVARGSGANVLTF
16	TRBV7-6	.	TRBJ1-3	CASSPDRGYSGNTIYF
14	TRBV27	few	TRBJ2-7	CASTPTSGAYEQYF
16	TRBV2	.	TRBJ1-6	CASNPGQGVYNSPLHF
13	TRBV29-1	.	TRBJ1-5	CSVDSGDEGPQHF
20	TRBV27	.	TRBJ2-2	CASSLSNLDRAEPFTGELFF
13	TRBV7-3	.	TRBJ2-2	CASSETGPGELFF
16	TRBV5-4	.	TRBJ2-3	CASSRNPSGYTDTQYF
14	TRBV6-5	once	TRBJ1-5	CASSYLGGGQPQHF
12	TRBV6-5	.	TRBJ2-2	CASSYSPGELFF
10	TRBV6-5	.	TRBJ1-2	CASWDGGYTF
15	TRBV4-1	.	TRBJ2-1	CASSQVWGDDNEQFF
15	TRBV7-2	.	TRBJ2-7	CASGIGQGLLREQYF
13	TRBV10-3	.	TRBJ2-7	CASGVQGSREQYF
13	TRBV6-6	.	TRBJ2-2	CASSYSRFGELFF
15	TRBV7-9	.	TRBJ2-2	CASSLTSGGTGELFF
16	TRBV11-2	.	TRBJ2-3	CASSSRSSGGTDTQYF
12	TRBV7-9	.	TRBJ1-5	CASSLGNQPQHF
17	TRBV27	.	TRBJ2-1	CASSSRQRESSYNEQFF
16	TRBV5-6	.	TRBJ1-1	CASSLLRGPTNTEAFF
14	TRBV15	.	TRBJ1-1	CATSREEVGTEAFF
14	TRBV9	.	TRBJ1-1	CASSAGTRGTEAFF
18	TRBV18	.	TRBJ1-4	CASSTGQGASRKVEKLFF
16	TRBV7-9	.	TRBJ1-1	CASSPRTGGMNTEAFF
13	TRBV11-2	.	TRBJ1-5	CASSLAGNQPQHF
14	TRBV19	.	TRBJ2-5	CASSIGLGAGTQYF
13	TRBV29-1	.	TRBJ1-2	CSVEDGRNYGYTF
15	TRBV4-1	.	TRBJ2-1	CASSQDPGSSHEQFF
13	TRBV18	once	TRBJ2-7	CASSPPDSTEQYF
15	TRBV7-6	.	TRBJ2-7	CASSPDPGQPYEQYF